Sequencing of this T cell receptor beta chain was carried out in a study of T cell repertoires in cytomegalovirus infection. Germline V lookup: CDR1 MNHNS, CDR2 SASEGT. Trimming took 4 bases from V and 3 from J, leaving 6 bases between them. CDR3 length: 13 amino acids. Each CDR3 protein is one row after TCRdb ran MiXCR on the reads. The table shows around 290,000 distinct CDR3 sequences, with about a quarter occurring only once. The genes are TRBV6-1 and TRBJ2-2; D is unclear. The sample taken for sequencing was PBMCs. This receptor was taken from a human donor in good health (CMV status not recorded). Some clones in this sample may be carry-over from other donors' samples. The CDR3 bases are TGTGCCAGCAGTGGCGCTCACACCGGGGAGCTGTTTTTT. Its protein is CASSGAHTGELFF.